Listed below are T cell receptor beta chains from one sample, sequenced in a study of blood T cell repertoires in COVID-19. The method was immunoSEQ multiplex PCR; TCRdb's version includes in-frame clones alone and lacks a portion of them. This sample yields tens of thousands of clones, of which 80% to 90% are seen a single time; less than 8.5% belongs to the top ten. The sample taken for sequencing was peripheral blood. The receptors shown here come from a man aged 45-60 years with acute or convalescent COVID-19. The CDR3 runs from the conserved cysteine through the conserved F or W. The D gene is left open where the match is weak. Only some rows state a clone size, as once, few, many or a class for expanded clones.

abundance,v_gene,d_gene,j_gene,CDR3aa,CDR3nt
once,TRBV11-3,NA,TRBJ2-2,CASSSGEGTAGTGELFF,TGTGCCAGCAGCTCCGGTGAAGGGACAGCGGGCACCGGGGAGCTGTTTTTT
NA,TRBV6-5,NA,TRBJ1-2,CASLPFGGEYGYTF,TGTGCCAGCCTGCCGTTTGGAGGGGAATACGGCTACACCTTC
few,TRBV7-2,NA,TRBJ2-7,CASSQKNQGYEQYF,TGTGCCAGCAGCCAAAAAAACCAGGGTTACGAGCAGTACTTC
NA,TRBV11-2,NA,TRBJ2-7,CASSLAPTGFPYEQYF,TGTGCCAGCAGCTTAGCCCCAACAGGGTTCCCCTACGAGCAGTACTTC
NA,TRBV9,NA,TRBJ2-1,CASSVARGQSYNEQFF,TGTGCCAGCAGCGTAGCTAGGGGTCAATCCTACAATGAGCAGTTCTTC
NA,TRBV4-1,TRBD1,TRBJ1-2,CASSPQRQGGDGYTF,TGCGCCAGCAGTCCTCAAAGACAGGGCGGAGATGGCTACACCTTC
NA,TRBV9,NA,TRBJ1-2,CASGQNYGYTF,TGTGCCAGCGGGCAGAACTATGGCTACACCTTC
NA,TRBV6-5,TRBD1,TRBJ2-7,CASSYIGTGGHEQYF,TGTGCCAGCAGTTACATTGGGACAGGGGGCCACGAGCAGTACTTC
NA,TRBV16,TRBD1,TRBJ1-3,CASSPRQGFSGNTIYF,TGTGCCAGCAGCCCACGACAGGGATTCTCTGGAAACACCATATATTTT
NA,TRBV7-6,NA,TRBJ2-7,CASSLGGGEGNHEQYF,TGTGCCAGCAGCTTAGGGGGGGGCGAAGGGAACCACGAGCAGTACTTC
NA,TRBV5-4,TRBD1,TRBJ1-1,CASSSDRGHTEAFF,TGTGCCAGCAGCTCTGACAGGGGGCATACTGAAGCTTTCTTT
NA,TRBV11-2,TRBD1,TRBJ2-7,CASSRNPGQGDEQYF,TGTGCCAGCAGCCGGAATCCGGGACAGGGGGACGAGCAGTACTTC
NA,TRBV5-1,NA,TRBJ1-2,CASSADRNYGYTF,TGCGCCAGCAGCGCCGACAGAAATTATGGCTACACCTTC
NA,TRBV28,NA,TRBJ2-6,CASFDTGSWGANVLTF,TGTGCCAGTTTCGACACGGGGTCTTGGGGGGCCAACGTCCTGACTTTC
NA,TRBV4-1,TRBD2,TRBJ2-1,CASSLGGTSGRGVPARQFF,TGCGCCAGCAGCCTAGGAGGGACTAGCGGGAGGGGGGTGCCGGCAAGGCAGTTCTTC
few,TRBV3-1/TRBV3-2,NA,TRBJ2-7,CASSQNLREQYF,TGTGCCAGCAGCCAGAATCTGAGGGAGCAGTACTTC
once,TRBV29-1,NA,TRBJ1-1,CSVELSEAPSEAFF,TGCAGCGTTGAACTGTCCGAGGCCCCATCTGAAGCTTTCTTT
NA,TRBV9,TRBD1,TRBJ2-7,CASSEDRGQDEQYF,TGTGCCAGCAGCGAAGACAGGGGGCAGGACGAGCAGTACTTC
NA,TRBV6-5,TRBD1,TRBJ2-7,CASSPRDSSYEQYF,TGTGCCAGCAGCCCCCGGGACAGCTCCTACGAGCAGTACTTC
NA,TRBV5-1,NA,TRBJ2-5,CASSTVQGTGETQYF,TGCGCCAGCAGCACGGTACAGGGTACAGGAGAGACCCAGTACTTC
NA,TRBV28,TRBD1,TRBJ1-1,CASSFSGGLNTEAFF,TGTGCCAGCAGTTTTTCAGGGGGCCTGAACACTGAAGCTTTCTTT
NA,TRBV4-1,NA,TRBJ2-7,CASSQDTSSSYEQYF,TGCGCCAGCAGCCAAGACACGTCGAGCTCCTACGAGCAGTACTTC
NA,TRBV5-1,NA,TRBJ1-3,CASSLGPDSGNTIYF,TGCGCCAGCAGCTTGGGCCCAGACTCTGGAAACACCATATATTTT
NA,TRBV5-1,NA,TRBJ2-1,CASSPLGAAYNEQFF,TGCGCCAGCAGCCCTCTTGGAGCGGCCTACAATGAGCAGTTCTTC
NA,TRBV10-3,TRBD1,TRBJ1-1,CAISDLGQGNTEAFF,TGTGCCATCAGTGACTTGGGACAGGGTAACACTGAAGCTTTCTTT
NA,TRBV12-5,NA,TRBJ2-7,CASGLAGEQYF,TGTGCTAGTGGTTTGGCAGGGGAGCAGTACTTC
NA,TRBV6-2/TRBV6-3,TRBD1,TRBJ1-2,CASSKGQGQRKSHGYTF,TGTGCCAGCAGTAAAGGACAGGGCCAGCGGAAATCCCATGGCTACACCTTC
NA,TRBV5-1,TRBD1,TRBJ1-6,CASSTMTGGNSPLHF,TGCGCCAGCAGCACGATGACAGGGGGTAATTCACCCCTCCACTTT
NA,TRBV7-8,NA,TRBJ1-2,CASSPSGLNYGYTF,TGTGCCAGCAGCCCCAGTGGACTTAACTATGGCTACACCTTC
NA,TRBV19,TRBD1,TRBJ2-5,CASSGTGRMGTQYF,TGTGCCAGTAGCGGGACAGGGAGAATGGGTACCCAGTACTTC
NA,TRBV19,TRBD2,TRBJ2-1,CASSMRTSGRSNEQFF,TGTGCCAGTAGTATGAGGACTAGCGGGAGGAGCAATGAGCAGTTCTTC
NA,TRBV5-1,NA,TRBJ1-1,CASFPMGPNTEAFF,TGCGCCAGCTTCCCGATGGGCCCCAACACTGAAGCTTTCTTT
NA,TRBV30,TRBD2,TRBJ2-5,CAWSPGGETQYF,TGTGCCTGGAGTCCGGGAGGAGAGACCCAGTACTTC
NA,TRBV7-9,TRBD2,TRBJ2-1,CASSKLAGGFDEQFF,TGTGCCAGCAGCAAGCTAGCGGGAGGGTTCGATGAGCAGTTCTTC
NA,TRBV9,TRBD2,TRBJ2-1,CASASSGVNEQFF,TGTGCCAGCGCAAGTAGCGGGGTCAATGAGCAGTTCTTC
NA,TRBV11-2,NA,TRBJ2-3,CASSLGAGSTDTQYF,TGTGCCAGCAGCTTAGGGGCGGGAAGCACAGATACGCAGTATTTT
NA,TRBV28,TRBD1,TRBJ1-1,CASRKTGDYTEAFF,TGTGCCAGCAGAAAGACAGGGGATTACACTGAAGCTTTCTTT
once,TRBV10-1,TRBD1,TRBJ1-1,CASSMDRVDTEAFF,TGCGCCAGCAGCATGGACAGGGTGGACACTGAAGCTTTCTTT
NA,TRBV2,TRBD2,TRBJ2-1,CASSDILAGGDYNEQFF,TGTGCCAGCAGTGATATCCTAGCGGGAGGGGACTACAATGAGCAGTTCTTC
NA,TRBV9,NA,TRBJ1-5,CASSVAGQSNQPQHF,TGTGCCAGCAGCGTAGCGGGACAAAGCAATCAGCCCCAGCATTTT
once,TRBV7-9,TRBD1,TRBJ1-6,CASSLTGGRNSPLHF,TGTGCCAGCAGCTTGACAGGGGGGAGGAATTCACCCCTCCACTTT
NA,TRBV24-1,TRBD1,TRBJ1-4,CATSDPAGTGGTNEKLFF,TGTGCCACCAGTGACCCTGCCGGGACAGGGGGGACTAATGAAAAACTGTTTTTT
NA,TRBV19,TRBD1,TRBJ1-5,CASSKDRVGDQPQHF,TGTGCCAGTAGTAAGGACAGGGTAGGGGATCAGCCCCAGCATTTT
NA,TRBV5-1,TRBD1,TRBJ2-1,CASSSGGTGGGEQFF,TGCGCCAGCAGCTCCGGGGGGACAGGGGGAGGTGAGCAGTTCTTC
NA,TRBV9,TRBD1,TRBJ1-1,CASSAGTGNTEAFF,TGTGCCAGCAGCGCCGGGACAGGGAACACTGAAGCTTTCTTT
NA,TRBV19,NA,TRBJ1-4,CASSSTAATNEKLFF,TGTGCCAGTAGCTCTACAGCCGCAACTAATGAAAAACTGTTTTTT
once,TRBV9,TRBD1,TRBJ2-7,CASSEGAGTYEQYF,TGTGCCAGCAGCGAGGGGGCCGGGACCTACGAGCAGTACTTC
NA,TRBV5-6,NA,TRBJ2-7,CASSLAEFEGGQYF,TGTGCCAGCAGCTTGGCTGAATTCGAAGGCGGGCAGTACTTC
NA,TRBV3-1/TRBV3-2,NA,TRBJ1-2,CASSQNPGDPYGYTF,TGTGCCAGCAGCCAAAACCCAGGGGATCCCTATGGCTACACCTTC
few,TRBV7-7,NA,TRBJ2-5,CASSLGSQGETQYF,TGTGCCAGCAGCTTAGGGTCACAGGGAGAGACCCAGTACTTC
NA,TRBV19,TRBD1,TRBJ1-6,CASSIRFGQGANSPLHF,TGTGCCAGTAGTATCCGCTTCGGACAGGGCGCGAATTCACCCCTCCACTTT